This TCR beta chain was identified during a study of CD4 T cell repertoires in COVID-19. Overall study: CFSE-low cells expanded roughly nine days with IL-2, then restimulated with other coronavirus spikes.

Overall study findings and caveats: Several top expanded SARS-CoV-2-reactive clonotypes were shared by two or three memory subsets.

CDR1 SNHLY and CDR2 FYNNEI come from the germline V gene. The CDR3 is made up of 14 amino acids. The V gene lost 7 bases and the J gene lost 2 bases, with 14 bases spanning the gap. Turning to this clone: The target antigen is unknown.

Clones were sequenced by immunoSEQ multiplex PCR, and TCRdb holds only the in-frame ones, with some missing. The table records about 75,000 clones, roughly 85% of them present only once. The specimen was CD4+ T cells from peripheral blood, collected after recovery from COVID-19. The TCR was taken from a human donor who had COVID-19. V is TRBV2 and J is TRBJ2-5; no clear D. CDR3 amino acids: CASNAAHTQETQYF. DNA of the CDR3: TGTGCCAGCAATGCAGCGCACACTCAAGAGACCCAGTACTTC.